The source of this T cell receptor (beta chain) is a study of blood T cell repertoires in COVID-19. Overall study context: Samples representing acute and convalescent COVID-19 were sourced from the United States, Italy and Spain. The cDNA or gDNA used as material had been derived from T cells, B-cell-depleted T cells, or PBMCs.

Source study methods: Estimated nucleated cell counts came from reference gene primer amplification. TCRdb's table, derived via immunoSEQ multiplex PCR, lists solely in-frame clones and lacks some. V and J calls and clone size are copied from that table; D and trimming were computed from the DNA. In the table there are about 110,000 clones, more than 60% of which are singletons. The V segment lost 5 bases and the J segment 3 bases; nucleotides outside the gene matches: 2. CDR1 MGHDK and CDR2 SYGVNS come from the germline V gene. The CDR3 is 14 amino acids. The chain employs TRBV25-1 and TRBJ2-3; TRBD2 matches at 10 bases. The sequence derives from a man between 70 and 80 years old with active or convalescent COVID-19. Sequenced sample: peripheral blood. CDR3 loop: CASSLAGGTDTQYF. In nucleotides, the CDR3 is TGTGCCAGCAGTTTAGCGGGGGGTACAGATACGCAGTATTTT. Drawing the rest from reference TRBV25-1 and TRBJ2-3, the complete variable domain is EADIYQTPRYLVIGTGKKITLECSQTMGHDKMYWYQQDPGMELHLIHYSYGVNSTEKGDLSSESTVSRIRTEHFPLTLESARPSHTSQYLCASSLAGGTDTQYFGPGTRLTVL.